The 9 T cell receptor beta chains reported below all come from one sample, sequenced in a study of blood T cell repertoires in COVID-19. Libraries were prepared by immunoSEQ multiplex PCR; TCRdb keeps only in-frame clonotypes and omits some of them. The sample gives roughly 200,000 clones, 86% of which show up once; around 5% is in the top ten. Sequencing used PBMCs or T cells enriched from blood (not recorded which). The receptor source for this set is a man aged 40-50 years with acute COVID-19.

The rearrangement uses TRBV9 and TRBJ2-1; D uncertain. The germline V gene encodes CDR1 SGDLS and CDR2 YYNGEE. CDR3 size: 13 residues. V lost 0 bases to trimming and J lost 8 bases, with 9 bases between them. Written as DNA, the CDR3 is TGTGCCAGCAGCGTAGCTCTGGGCGATGAGCAGTTCTTC. It encodes CASSVALGDEQFF.

In DNA form, the CDR3 reads TGTGCCAGCAGTTACGGCGGGGTAGCGGGATCCGAGCAGTACTTC. It encodes CASSYGGVAGSEQYF. V gene TRBV6-5 combines with J gene TRBJ2-7, with 8 bases that match TRBD2. The CDR3 runs 15 residues. With 2 bases clipped from V and 6 bases from J, the junction kept 9 bases outside the gene matches. CDR1 MNHEY and CDR2 SVGAGI come from the germline V gene.

The DNA of the CDR3 is TGTGCCAGCAGTGAACAACAGGGGGACGACACCGGGGAGCTGTTTTTT. This sequence encodes CASSEQQGDDTGELFF. The rearrangement joins TRBV6-4 to TRBJ2-2; 8 bases line up with TRBD1. The germline V gene encodes CDR1 MRHNA and CDR2 SNTAGT. Trimming removed 3 bases from V and 3 bases from J; junction bases left unmatched: 6. CDR3 size: 16 residues.

The rearrangement links TRBV10-2 to TRBJ1-2, with TRBD1 as a possible D gene (5 bases). The germline gives CDR1 WSHSY, CDR2 SAAADI. The CDR3 length is 14 residues. V was trimmed by 8 bases and J by 3 bases, leaving 16 bases between them. CDR3 region: CASCKGQIDYGYTF. The DNA for the CDR3 is TGCGCCAGCTGTAAGGGGCAGATTGACTATGGCTACACCTTC.

The J gene is TRBJ1-4, the V gene TRBV28, with D tentatively TRBD1 (5 bases). V gave up 3 bases and J gave up 0 bases, with 14 bases separating them. The CDR3 is 17 amino acids. The germline gives CDR1 MDHEN, CDR2 SYDVKM. CDR3 DNA: TGTGCCAGCAGTTTTGGGGGACTCCGTGCAACTAATGAAAAACTGTTTTTT. Protein sequence: CASSFGGLRATNEKLFF. Looking up the rest from reference TRBV28 and TRBJ1-4 gives the full variable domain: DVKVTQSSRYLVKRTGEKVFLECVQDMDHENMFWYRQDPGLGLRLIYFSYDVKMKEKGDIPEGYSVSREKKERFSLILESASTNQTSMYLCASSFGGLRATNEKLFFGSGTQLSVL.

V gene TRBV4-1 combines with J gene TRBJ1-5; 9 nucleotides agree with TRBD1. The CDR3 length is 17 residues. With 2 bases clipped from V and 2 bases from J, the junction kept 7 bases outside the gene matches. Germline V lookup: CDR1 MGHRA, CDR2 YSYEKL. CDR3 in amino acids: CASSQRRGQGGNQPQHF. The CDR3 DNA sequence: TGCGCCAGCAGCCAAAGAAGGGGACAGGGAGGCAATCAGCCCCAGCATTTT.

The rearrangement uses TRBV6-5 and TRBJ2-1; D remains ambiguous. Germline values: CDR1 MNHEY, CDR2 SVGAGI. V was shortened by 4 bases and J by 4 bases, with 8 bases between the two germline ends. The CDR3 length is 13 residues. CDR3 loop: CASSSQVYNEQFF. CDR3 sequence (DNA): TGTGCCAGCAGTTCCCAGGTTTACAATGAGCAGTTCTTC.

V and J are TRBV10-3 and TRBJ1-2, with 8 bases identical to TRBD1. In germline, CDR1 is ENHRY, CDR2 SYGVKD. With 6 bases clipped from V and 5 bases from J, the junction kept 14 bases outside the gene matches. This CDR3 is built from 16 residues. The CDR3 DNA is TGTGCCATCAGCGGGGGACAGGTGGGGTACGAGTATGGCTACACCTTC. Amino acids: CAISGGQVGYEYGYTF.

The CDR3 loop is CASSLEGGRGNEQFF. The CDR3 DNA reads TGTGCCAGCAGCTTAGAGGGCGGGAGGGGTAATGAGCAGTTCTTC. This rearrangement joins TRBV7-3 to TRBJ2-1, with 9 positions matching TRBD2. The CDR3 has 15 residues. Per the germline V gene, CDR1 is SGHTA and CDR2 is FQGTGA. With 2 bases clipped from V and 7 bases from J, the junction kept 6 bases outside the gene matches.